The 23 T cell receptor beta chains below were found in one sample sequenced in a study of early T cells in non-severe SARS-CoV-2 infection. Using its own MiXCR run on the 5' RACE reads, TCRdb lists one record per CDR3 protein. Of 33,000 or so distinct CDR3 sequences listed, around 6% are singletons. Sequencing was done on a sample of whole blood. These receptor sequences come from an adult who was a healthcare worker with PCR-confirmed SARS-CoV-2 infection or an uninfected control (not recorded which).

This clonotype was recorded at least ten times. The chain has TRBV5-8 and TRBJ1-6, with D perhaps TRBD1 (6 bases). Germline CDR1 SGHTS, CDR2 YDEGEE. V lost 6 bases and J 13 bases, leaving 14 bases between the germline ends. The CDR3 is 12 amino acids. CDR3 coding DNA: TGTGCCAGCAAGAGGGACATTATGCCCCTCCACTTT. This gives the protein CASKRDIMPLHF.

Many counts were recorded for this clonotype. CDR3 protein: CASSPRGGLTEAFF. In DNA, the CDR3 is TGTGCCAGCAGCCCCCGGGGGGGGCTAACTGAAGCTTTCTTT. The chain joins TRBV9 to TRBJ1-1; maybe TRBD1 (6 bases). Trimming removed 4 bases at V and 5 bases at J, with 15 bases between. The CDR3 loop spans 14 amino acids. CDR1 and CDR2 from the germline V gene are SGDLS and YYNGEE.

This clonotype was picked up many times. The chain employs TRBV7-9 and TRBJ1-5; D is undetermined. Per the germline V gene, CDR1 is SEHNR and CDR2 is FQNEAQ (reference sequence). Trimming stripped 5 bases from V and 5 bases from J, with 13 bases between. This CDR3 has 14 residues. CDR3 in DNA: TGTGCCAGCAGCCCACTTTCGGCTGATCAGCCCCAGCATTTT. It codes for CASSPLSADQPQHF.

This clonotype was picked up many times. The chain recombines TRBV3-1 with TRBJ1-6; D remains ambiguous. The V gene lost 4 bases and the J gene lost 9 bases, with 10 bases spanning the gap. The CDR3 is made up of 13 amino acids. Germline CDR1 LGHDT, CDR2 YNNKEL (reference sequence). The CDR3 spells CASSPQAGSPLHF. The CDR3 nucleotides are TGTGCCAGCAGCCCCCAGGCGGGTTCACCCCTCCACTTT.

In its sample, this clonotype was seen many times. The CDR3, as DNA: TGTGCCGGGGGAGAGGTGGCGGGACCGATCGGCGATACGCAGTATTTT. Protein product: CAGGEVAGPIGDTQYF. The chain combines TRBV5-4 with TRBJ2-3; possible D gene TRBD2, 6 bases. The germline V gene encodes CDR1 SGHNT and CDR2 YYREEE (reference sequence). V lost 10 bases, J lost 6 bases, and 27 bases lay in between. The CDR3 length is 16 residues.

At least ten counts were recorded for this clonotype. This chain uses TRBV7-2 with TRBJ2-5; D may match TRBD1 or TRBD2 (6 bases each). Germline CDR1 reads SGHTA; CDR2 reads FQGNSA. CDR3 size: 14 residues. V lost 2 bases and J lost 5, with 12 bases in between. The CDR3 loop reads CTSSLRGQGETQYF. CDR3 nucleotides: TGTACCAGCAGCTTACGGGGGCAGGGTGAGACCCAGTACTTC.

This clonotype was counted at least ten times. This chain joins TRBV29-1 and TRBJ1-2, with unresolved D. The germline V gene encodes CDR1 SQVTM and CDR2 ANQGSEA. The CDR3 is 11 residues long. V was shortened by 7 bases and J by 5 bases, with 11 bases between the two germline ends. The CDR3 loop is CSGVGAYGYTF. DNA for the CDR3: TGCAGCGGGGTAGGCGCTTATGGCTACACCTTC.

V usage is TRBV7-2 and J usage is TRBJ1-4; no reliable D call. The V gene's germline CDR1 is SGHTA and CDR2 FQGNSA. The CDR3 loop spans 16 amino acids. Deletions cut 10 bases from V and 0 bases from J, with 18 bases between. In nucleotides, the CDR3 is TGTGCCACCCCCGGGGTTGGGGTCGCAACTAATGAAAAACTGTTTTTT. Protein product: CATPGVGVATNEKLFF.

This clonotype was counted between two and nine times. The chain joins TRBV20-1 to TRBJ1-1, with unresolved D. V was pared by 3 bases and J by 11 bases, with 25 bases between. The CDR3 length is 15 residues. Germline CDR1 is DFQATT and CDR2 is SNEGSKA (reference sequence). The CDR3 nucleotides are TGCAGTGCTAGGCCCCCCACGATGTACAACCTCCGGGCTTTCTTT. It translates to CSARPPTMYNLRAFF.

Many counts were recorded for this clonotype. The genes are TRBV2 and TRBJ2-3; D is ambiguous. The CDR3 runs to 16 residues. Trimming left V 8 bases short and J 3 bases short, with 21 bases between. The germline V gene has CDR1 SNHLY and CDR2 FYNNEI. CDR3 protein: CASFAEKSFRTDTQYF. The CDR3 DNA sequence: TGTGCCAGCTTTGCAGAGAAGTCCTTTCGGACAGATACGCAGTATTTT.

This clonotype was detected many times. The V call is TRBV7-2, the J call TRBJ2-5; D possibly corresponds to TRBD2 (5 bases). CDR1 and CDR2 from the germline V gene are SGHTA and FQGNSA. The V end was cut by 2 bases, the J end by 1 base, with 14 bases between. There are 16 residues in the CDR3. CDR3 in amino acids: CASSLTSRTVQETQYF. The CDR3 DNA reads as TGTGCCAGCAGCTTAACTAGTCGGACGGTCCAAGAGACCCAGTACTTC.

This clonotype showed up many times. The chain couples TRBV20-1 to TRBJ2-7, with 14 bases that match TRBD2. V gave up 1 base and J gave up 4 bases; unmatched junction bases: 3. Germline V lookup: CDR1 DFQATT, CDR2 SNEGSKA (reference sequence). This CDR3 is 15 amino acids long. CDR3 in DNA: TGCAGTGCTAGAGGACTAGCGGGGGGGCATTACGAGCAGTACTTC. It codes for CSARGLAGGHYEQYF.

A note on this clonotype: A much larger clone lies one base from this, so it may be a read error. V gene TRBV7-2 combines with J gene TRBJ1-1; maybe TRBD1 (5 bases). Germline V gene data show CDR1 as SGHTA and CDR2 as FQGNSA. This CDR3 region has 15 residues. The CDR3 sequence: CASGLGRVGVTEAFF. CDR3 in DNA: TGTGCCAGCGGCTTAGGAAGGGTAGGGGTCACTGAAGCTTTCTTT.

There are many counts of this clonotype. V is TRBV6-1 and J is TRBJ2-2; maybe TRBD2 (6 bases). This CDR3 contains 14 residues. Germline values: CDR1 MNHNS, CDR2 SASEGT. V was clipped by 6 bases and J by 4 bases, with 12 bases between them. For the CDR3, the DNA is TGTGCCAGCAGCCGCCGGGAGAGCACCGGGGAGCTGTTTTTT. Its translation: CASSRRESTGELFF.

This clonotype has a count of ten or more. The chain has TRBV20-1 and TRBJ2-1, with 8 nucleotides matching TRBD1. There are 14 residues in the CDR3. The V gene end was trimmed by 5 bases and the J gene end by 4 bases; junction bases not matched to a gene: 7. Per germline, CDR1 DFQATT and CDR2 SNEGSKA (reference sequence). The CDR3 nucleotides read TGCAGTGCTCCCGGGACAGGCGGTTACAATGAGCAGTTCTTC. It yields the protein CSAPGTGGYNEQFF.

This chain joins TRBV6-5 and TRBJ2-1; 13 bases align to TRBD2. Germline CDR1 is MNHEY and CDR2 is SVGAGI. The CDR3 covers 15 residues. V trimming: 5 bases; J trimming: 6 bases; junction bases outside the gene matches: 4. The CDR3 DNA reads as TGTGCCAGCAGTCAACTAGCGGGAGGGGGCAATGAGCAGTTCTTC. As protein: CASSQLAGGGNEQFF.

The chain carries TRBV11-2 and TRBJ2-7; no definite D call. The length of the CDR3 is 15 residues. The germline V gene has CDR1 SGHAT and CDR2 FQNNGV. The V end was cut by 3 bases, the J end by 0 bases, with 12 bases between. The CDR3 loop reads CASSLGRSLSYEQYF. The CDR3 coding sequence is TGTGCCAGCAGCTTGGGTCGGTCTCTCTCCTACGAGCAGTACTTC.

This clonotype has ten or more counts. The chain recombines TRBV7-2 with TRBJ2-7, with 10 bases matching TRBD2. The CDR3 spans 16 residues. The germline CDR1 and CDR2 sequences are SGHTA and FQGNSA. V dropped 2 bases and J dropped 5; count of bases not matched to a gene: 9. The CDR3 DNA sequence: TGTGCCAGCAGCTTAAGAGGGGTAGGGACTAGCGACGAGCAGTACTTC. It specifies CASSLRGVGTSDEQYF.

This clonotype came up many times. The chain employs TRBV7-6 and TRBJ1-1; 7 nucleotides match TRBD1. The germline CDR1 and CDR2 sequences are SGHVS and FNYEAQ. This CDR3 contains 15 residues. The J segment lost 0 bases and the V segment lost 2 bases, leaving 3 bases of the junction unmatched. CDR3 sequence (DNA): TGTGCCAGCAGCTTACATGGGACAGTGAACACTGAAGCTTTCTTT. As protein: CASSLHGTVNTEAFF.

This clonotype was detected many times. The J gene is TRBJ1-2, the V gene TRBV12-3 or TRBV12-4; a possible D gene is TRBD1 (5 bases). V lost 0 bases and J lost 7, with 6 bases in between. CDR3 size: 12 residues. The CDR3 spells CASSLAGGGYTF. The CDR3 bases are TGTGCCAGCAGTTTAGCTGGGGGTGGCTACACCTTC.

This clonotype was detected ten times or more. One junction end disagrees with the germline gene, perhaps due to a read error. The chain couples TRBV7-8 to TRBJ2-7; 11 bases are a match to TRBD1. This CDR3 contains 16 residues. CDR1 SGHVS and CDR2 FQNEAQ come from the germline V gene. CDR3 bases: TGTGCCAGCAGCGTAGCCCTCGGACAGGGGGCGCACGAGCAGTACTTC. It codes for CASSVALGQGAHEQYF.

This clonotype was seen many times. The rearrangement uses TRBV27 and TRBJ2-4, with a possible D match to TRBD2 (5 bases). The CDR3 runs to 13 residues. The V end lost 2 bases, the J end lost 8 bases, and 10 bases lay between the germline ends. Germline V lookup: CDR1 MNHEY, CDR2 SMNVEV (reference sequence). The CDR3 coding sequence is TGTGCCAGCAGTTTAGGGAGTTGGGACATTCAGTACTTC. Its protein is CASSLGSWDIQYF.

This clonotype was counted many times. CDR3 residues: CASGGTANYEQYF. The CDR3 region has the DNA TGTGCCTCGGGGGGGACAGCTAACTACGAGCAGTACTTC. The rearrangement links TRBV10-3 to TRBJ2-7; D perhaps matches TRBD2 (8 bases). V was cut by 11 bases and J by 3 bases, with 17 bases left in between. The CDR3 covers 13 residues. The germline V gene encodes CDR1 ENHRY and CDR2 SYGVKD.